Each of the 30 T cell receptor beta chains below was sequenced from the same sample in a study of cytomegalovirus exposure and HLA in healthy donors. PCR primers comprised 60 Vbeta and 13 Jbeta primers. Profiled with immunoSEQ multiplex PCR; TCRdb holds only in-frame clones, not every one. The data hold 88,000 or so clones, with approximately 62% observed a single time. Sequencing used PBMCs. These receptors were collected from a male donor in good health and CMV-seropositive.

This chain connects TRBV10-3 to TRBJ1-1; D unresolved. There are 14 residues in the CDR3. The germline V gene encodes CDR1 ENHRY and CDR2 SYGVKD. Trimming took off 7 bases at V and 1 base at J, with 13 bases between the two ends. The CDR3: CAINYREQNTEAFF. In nucleotides, the CDR3 is TGTGCCATCAATTATCGTGAGCAGAACACTGAAGCTTTCTTT.

The genes are TRBV5-1 and TRBJ1-6; no reliable D call. Trimming took 4 bases from V and 1 from J, leaving 12 bases between them. Germline assignment: CDR1 SGHRS and CDR2 YFSETQ. This CDR3 region has 16 residues. The CDR3 sequence: CASSPGGGSYNSPLHF. CDR3 coding DNA: TGCGCCAGCAGCCCCGGCGGCGGATCCTATAATTCACCCCTCCACTTT.

The V and J genes are TRBV30 and TRBJ1-2; TRBD1 matches 9 bases. Germline V gives CDR1 GTSNPN, CDR2 SVGIG (reference sequence). After removal of 3 bases from V and 2 bases from J, the junction contained 1 base not matched to a gene. The CDR3 runs to 13 residues. CDR3: CAWRTGGNYGYTF. Here the CDR3 DNA reads TGTGCCTGGAGGACAGGGGGAAACTATGGCTACACCTTC. The full variable domain, rest sourced from reference TRBV30 and TRBJ1-2, is SQTIHQWPATLVQPVGSPLSLECTVEGTSNPNLYWYRQAAGRGLQLLFYSVGIGQISSEVPQNLSASRPQDRQFILSSKKLLLSDSGFYLCAWRTGGNYGYTFGSGTRLTVV.

V and J are TRBV6-5 and TRBJ2-3; no clear D. Trimming pared 11 bases from V and 0 bases from J, leaving 12 bases between. The CDR3 totals 13 residues. Germline CDR1 is MNHEY and CDR2 is SVGAGI. DNA for the CDR3: TGTGCCGTTCAAAGCGCCAGCACAGATACGCAGTATTTT. Its translation: CAVQSASTDTQYF.

The genes are TRBV7-3 and TRBJ2-2; TRBD1 might be the D (5 bases). Germline-derived CDR1 and CDR2 are SGHTA and FQGTGA. Trimming removed 5 bases from V and 0 bases from J, with 10 bases in between. This CDR3 comprises 15 residues. The CDR3 DNA sequence: TGTGCCAGCAGCCAAGACAGAGCGAACACCGGGGAGCTGTTTTTT. Protein: CASSQDRANTGELFF.

The sample holds a few counts of this clone. This chain links TRBV25-1 with TRBJ1-2; D may be TRBD1 (6 bases). This CDR3 region has 17 residues. Germline V gives CDR1 MGHDK, CDR2 SYGVNS. The V end lost 1 base, the J end lost 5 bases, and 20 bases lay between the germline ends. The CDR3 DNA sequence: TGTGCCAGCAGTGAATTATTTGGGCAGGGGACGGGGTATGGCTACACCTTC. Translation gives CASSELFGQGTGYGYTF.

The sample holds a few counts of this clone. The rearrangement links TRBV5-1 to TRBJ2-7, with TRBD2 as a possible D gene (6 bases). This CDR3 comprises 14 residues. Trimming shortened V by 4 bases and J by 6 bases, and 17 bases separated the two germline ends. The germline V gene has CDR1 SGHRS and CDR2 YFSETQ. The CDR3 DNA reads TGCGCCAGCAGCACTACAGGCGGGGCCGGCGAGCAGTACTTC. Translating it yields CASSTTGGAGEQYF.

The chain links TRBV7-9 to TRBJ2-7; 7 nucleotides line up with TRBD1. Trimming removed 4 bases from V and 3 bases from J; junction bases left unmatched: 12. Germline V gene lookup returns CDR1 SEHNR and CDR2 FQNEAQ (reference sequence). This CDR3 spans 16 amino acids. CDR3 nucleotide sequence: TGTGCCAGCAGCTCACGCTCGGGGACAGATATCTACGAGCAGTACTTC. This translates into CASSSRSGTDIYEQYF.

The V and J genes are TRBV7-2 and TRBJ1-1; no clear D gene. The CDR3 covers 15 residues. Germline CDR1 SGHTA, CDR2 FQGNSA. V dropped 1 base and J dropped 4 bases, with 13 bases sitting between them. In nucleotides, the CDR3 is TGTGCCAGCAGCTTAGATGGAGGTACGGCCACTGAAGCTTTCTTT. Translating gives CASSLDGGTATEAFF.

There are a few counts of this clone. The chain combines TRBV9 with TRBJ2-3; no reliable D call. V was shortened by 0 bases and J by 6 bases, with 5 bases between the two germline ends. CDR1 and CDR2 (germline): SGDLS, YYNGEE. The CDR3 consists of 12 residues. CDR3 sequence reads: CASSVGLDTQYF. The CDR3, as DNA: TGTGCCAGCAGCGTAGGACTGGATACGCAGTATTTT.

The chain employs TRBV4-3 and TRBJ2-1; 8 bases fit TRBD2. V shed 0 bases and J 5 bases; nucleotides not matched to a gene: 12. CDR1 and CDR2 from the germline V gene are LGHNA and YSLEER. The CDR3 is 18 amino acids. The CDR3 spells CASSQELGWLAGHNEQFF. CDR3 DNA sequence: TGCGCCAGCAGCCAAGAGTTAGGGTGGCTAGCGGGCCACAATGAGCAGTTCTTC.

The chain has TRBV29-1 and TRBJ2-5; D unresolved. Germline values: CDR1 SQVTM, CDR2 ANQGSEA. The CDR3 is made up of 13 amino acids. Trimming pared 3 bases from V and 1 base from J, leaving 9 bases between. In nucleotides, the CDR3 is TGCAGCGTTGACCCACAGTCCCAAGAGACCCAGTACTTC. It encodes CSVDPQSQETQYF. The whole variable domain, remainder taken from reference TRBV29-1 and TRBJ2-5, is SAVISQKPSRDICQRGTSLTIQCQVDSQVTMMFWYRQQPGQSLTLIATANQGSEATYESGFVIDKFPISRPNLTFSTLTVSNMSPEDSSIYLCSVDPQSQETQYFGPGTRLLVL.

The J gene is TRBJ2-6, the V gene TRBV7-2; D perhaps matches TRBD2 (5 bases). Per germline, CDR1 SGHTA and CDR2 FQGNSA. This CDR3 contains 15 residues. V was shortened by 2 bases and J by 2 bases, with 7 bases between the two germline ends. CDR3 coding DNA: TGTGCCAGCAGCTTAAGTAGCGCTGGGGCCAACGTCCTGACTTTC. Translation gives CASSLSSAGANVLTF.

The gene calls are TRBV4-2 and TRBJ2-2, with TRBD2 as a possible D gene (5 bases). V was pared by 3 bases and J by 4 bases, with 15 bases between. Germline V CDR1 and CDR2: LGHNA, YNFKEQ. There are 16 residues in the CDR3. The CDR3 bases are TGTGCCAGCAGCCATCGTGACCGGACTCCCACCGGGGAGCTGTTTTTT. Its translation: CASSHRDRTPTGELFF.

V and J are TRBV7-8 and TRBJ2-2, with a weak D call TRBD2 (5 bases). V was clipped by 6 bases and J by 4 bases, with 21 bases between them. The CDR3 has 17 amino acids. CDR1 and CDR2 from the germline V gene are SGHVS and FQNEAQ. CDR3 sequence: CASSAKRFFEGTGELFF. The CDR3 DNA reads as TGTGCCAGCAGTGCAAAGAGATTTTTCGAGGGCACCGGGGAGCTGTTTTTT.

This clone was counted only a few times. The chain recombines TRBV27 with TRBJ2-1, with 10 bases identical to TRBD2. Germline CDR1 and CDR2: MNHEY and SMNVEV (reference sequence). Unmatched junction bases numbered 12, after V lost 10 bases and J lost 9 bases. This CDR3 comprises 14 residues. The CDR3: CATSPLAGAAEQFF. The CDR3 nucleotides are TGTGCCACCTCACCCCTAGCGGGAGCTGCTGAGCAGTTCTTC.

This clone was seen a handful of times. This chain joins TRBV14 and TRBJ1-5; TRBD1 agrees at 7 bases. Germline values: CDR1 SGHDN, CDR2 FVKESK. With 1 base clipped from V and 2 bases from J, the junction kept 8 bases outside the gene matches. This CDR3 has 17 residues. The CDR3 DNA follows: TGTGCCAGCAGCCAAGGGAGACAGGGCGGGCGCAATCAGCCCCAGCATTTT. Its translation is CASSQGRQGGRNQPQHF.

The chain links TRBV7-9 to TRBJ1-4; 7 nucleotides match TRBD1. CDR1 is SEHNR and CDR2 is FQNEAQ in the germline V gene (reference sequence). This CDR3 spans 17 amino acids. J lost 7 bases, V lost 1 base, and 12 bases had no gene match. The CDR3 loop is CASSLVTGRRTGEKLFF. The DNA of the CDR3 is TGTGCCAGCAGCTTAGTGACAGGGCGGCGTACTGGTGAAAAACTGTTTTTT.

The rearrangement uses TRBV7-9 and TRBJ1-5; 7 nucleotides align to TRBD1. CDR3 length equals 13 residues. CDR1 and CDR2 from the germline V gene are SEHNR and FQNEAQ (reference sequence). The V gene end was trimmed by 4 bases and the J gene end by 7 bases; junction bases not matched to a gene: 4. The CDR3 DNA is TGTGCCAGCAGCTCGCCAGGGGGACAGCCCCAGCATTTT. Encoded protein: CASSSPGGQPQHF.

The genes are TRBV2 and TRBJ1-2; D ambiguous. The CDR3 totals 13 residues. Trimming pared 3 bases from V and 1 base from J, leaving 6 bases between. CDR1 is SNHLY and CDR2 is FYNNEI in the germline V gene. The CDR3 is CASSENSNYGYTF. CDR3 DNA: TGTGCCAGCAGTGAGAACAGTAACTATGGCTACACCTTC.

This rearrangement joins TRBV5-4 to TRBJ1-2; weak D call: TRBD1 (6 bases). V lost 3 bases, J lost 7 bases, and 16 bases lay in between. The CDR3 is 14 residues long. Germline V gene data show CDR1 as SGHNT and CDR2 as YYREEE (reference sequence). CDR3 nucleotides: TGTGCCAGCAGCTCCGCGCGGGGGGCAGTTGGCTACACCTTC. Amino acids: CASSSARGAVGYTF.

The chain couples TRBV6-6 to TRBJ1-2; D may be TRBD1 (5 bases). The CDR3 is 12 amino acids. V was cut by 4 bases and J by 8 bases, with 11 bases left in between. Germline lookup yields CDR1 MNHNY and CDR2 SVGAGI (reference sequence). The CDR3 spells CASSSNRIGYTF. In DNA form, the CDR3 reads TGTGCCAGCAGTTCGAACAGGATCGGCTACACCTTC.

The CDR3 DNA reads TGCGCCAGCAGCCCGGGACACTCAACTAATGAAAAACTGTTTTTT. Its protein product is CASSPGHSTNEKLFF. The chain couples TRBV5-1 to TRBJ1-4; D may be TRBD1 (6 bases). CDR1 is SGHRS, CDR2 YFSETQ, per germline. The V end was cut by 4 bases, the J end by 0 bases, with 10 bases between. This CDR3 contains 15 residues.

The chain recombines TRBV6-5 with TRBJ1-1; D is unclear. Germline-derived CDR1 and CDR2 are MNHEY and SVGAGI. The CDR3 sequence is 12 residues long. V lost 7 bases to trimming and J lost 4 bases, with 10 bases between them. In nucleotides, the CDR3 is TGTGCCAGCAAGATTCCGGGCACTGAAGCTTTCTTT. Protein: CASKIPGTEAFF.

The rearrangement links TRBV19 to TRBJ1-1; D is possibly TRBD1 (5 bases). The CDR3 is 15 amino acids. V was shortened by 5 bases and J by 3 bases, with 16 bases between the two germline ends. The germline V gene encodes CDR1 LNHDA and CDR2 SQIVND (reference sequence). CDR3 amino acids: CASSGVTAGDTEAFF. CDR3 bases: TGTGCCAGTAGTGGGGTGACAGCGGGGGACACTGAAGCTTTCTTT.

This clone has a single count. The chain joins TRBV6-4 to TRBJ2-1; 7 bases match TRBD1. Germline loops: CDR1 MRHNA, CDR2 SNTAGT. After removal of 6 bases from V and 10 bases from J, the junction contained 9 bases not matched to a gene. The CDR3 consists of 13 residues. In DNA, the CDR3 is TGTGCCAGCAGGGGGGACAGCCCCACAGAGCAGTTCTTC. This encodes CASRGDSPTEQFF.

The V call is TRBV6-4, the J call TRBJ1-1; D gene uncertain. Trimming left V 4 bases short and J 3 bases short, with 9 bases between. Germline CDR1 MRHNA, CDR2 SNTAGT. CDR3 length: 13 amino acids. The CDR3 DNA reads as TGTGCCAGCAGTGCCACTACCTACACTGAAGCTTTCTTT. Translated, it gives CASSATTYTEAFF.

This clone was seen once. The CDR3 region is CASSQDRSDRGSYNEQFF. As DNA, the CDR3 is TGCGCCAGCAGCCAAGATCGGTCAGATAGGGGCTCCTACAATGAGCAGTTCTTC. The J gene is TRBJ2-1, the V gene TRBV4-3, with D tentatively TRBD1 (5 bases). The V end was cut by 0 bases, the J end by 0 bases, with 15 bases between. CDR1 is LGHNA, CDR2 YSLEER, per germline. This CDR3 is 18 amino acids long.

CDR3 in DNA: TGTGCCAGCCGGACGGGCGGGAGGATTAATGAGCAGTTCTTC. As protein: CASRTGGRINEQFF. The chain combines TRBV6-5 with TRBJ2-1; TRBD2 aligns across 8 bases. V dropped 8 bases and J dropped 7; count of bases not matched to a gene: 10. This CDR3 has 14 residues. CDR1 is MNHEY and CDR2 is SVGAGI in the germline V gene.

The rearrangement uses TRBV19 and TRBJ1-2, with 7 bases fitting TRBD1. Trimming removed 5 bases from V and 8 bases from J; junction bases left unmatched: 8. The CDR3 consists of 13 residues. CDR1 and CDR2 from the germline V gene are LNHDA and SQIVND (reference sequence). This CDR3 reads CASSAHRGEGYTF. The CDR3, as DNA: TGTGCCAGTAGTGCCCACAGGGGTGAAGGCTACACCTTC.